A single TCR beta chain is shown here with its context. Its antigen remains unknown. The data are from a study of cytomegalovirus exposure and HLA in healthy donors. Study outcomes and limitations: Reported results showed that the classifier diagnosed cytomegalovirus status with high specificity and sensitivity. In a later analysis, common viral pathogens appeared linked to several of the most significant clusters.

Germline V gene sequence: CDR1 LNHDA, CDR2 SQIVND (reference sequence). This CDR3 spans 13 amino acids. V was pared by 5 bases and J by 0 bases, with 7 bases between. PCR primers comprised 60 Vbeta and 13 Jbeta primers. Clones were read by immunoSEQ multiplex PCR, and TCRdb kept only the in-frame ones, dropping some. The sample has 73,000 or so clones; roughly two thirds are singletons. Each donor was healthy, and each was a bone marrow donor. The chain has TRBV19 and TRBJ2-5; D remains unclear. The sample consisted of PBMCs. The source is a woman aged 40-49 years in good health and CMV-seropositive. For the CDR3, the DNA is TGTGCCAGTAGTCCTACAGACCAAGAGACCCAGTACTTC. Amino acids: CASSPTDQETQYF. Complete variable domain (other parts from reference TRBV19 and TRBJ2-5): DGGITQSPKYLFRKEGQNVTLSCEQNLNHDAMYWYRQDPGQGLRLIYYSQIVNDFQKGDIAEGYSVSREKKESFPLTVTSAQKNPTAFYLCASSPTDQETQYFGPGTRLLVL.